This TCR beta chain was documented in a study of PD-L1 blockade in urothelial cancer. Looking at the study overall: At some point between 2013 and 2014, patients got going on atezolizumab, taking 1,200 mg intravenously every 3 weeks. About 90% of the 29 patients comprised males who had bladder-origin urothelial cancer. Study-wide results and limits: Tumor-associated blood clones were expanded more by durable-benefit patients at 3 weeks.

Time point defined: pretreatment peripheral blood. Between 1 and 8 samples, pretreatment and on-treatment, were given by each patient. This clone has just one count. The antigen is unknown. The CDR3 runs to 13 residues. Germline assignment: CDR1 SQVTM and CDR2 ANQGSEA. The V gene lost 5 bases and the J gene lost 2 bases, with 12 bases spanning the gap. Data came from immunoSEQ multiplex PCR; TCRdb stores just in-frame clones and leaves some out. The sample carries about 33,000 clones, 84% recorded once. This material consisted of PBMCs, taken around atezolizumab (anti-PD-L1) treatment. The V and J genes are TRBV29-1 and TRBJ2-5, with D possibly TRBD2 on 6 matching bases. This receptor was identified in a man in his 60s with urothelial cancer. The CDR3 loop is CSVPAGFQETQYF. The CDR3 coding sequence is TGCAGCGTTCCAGCGGGTTTTCAAGAGACCCAGTACTTC.